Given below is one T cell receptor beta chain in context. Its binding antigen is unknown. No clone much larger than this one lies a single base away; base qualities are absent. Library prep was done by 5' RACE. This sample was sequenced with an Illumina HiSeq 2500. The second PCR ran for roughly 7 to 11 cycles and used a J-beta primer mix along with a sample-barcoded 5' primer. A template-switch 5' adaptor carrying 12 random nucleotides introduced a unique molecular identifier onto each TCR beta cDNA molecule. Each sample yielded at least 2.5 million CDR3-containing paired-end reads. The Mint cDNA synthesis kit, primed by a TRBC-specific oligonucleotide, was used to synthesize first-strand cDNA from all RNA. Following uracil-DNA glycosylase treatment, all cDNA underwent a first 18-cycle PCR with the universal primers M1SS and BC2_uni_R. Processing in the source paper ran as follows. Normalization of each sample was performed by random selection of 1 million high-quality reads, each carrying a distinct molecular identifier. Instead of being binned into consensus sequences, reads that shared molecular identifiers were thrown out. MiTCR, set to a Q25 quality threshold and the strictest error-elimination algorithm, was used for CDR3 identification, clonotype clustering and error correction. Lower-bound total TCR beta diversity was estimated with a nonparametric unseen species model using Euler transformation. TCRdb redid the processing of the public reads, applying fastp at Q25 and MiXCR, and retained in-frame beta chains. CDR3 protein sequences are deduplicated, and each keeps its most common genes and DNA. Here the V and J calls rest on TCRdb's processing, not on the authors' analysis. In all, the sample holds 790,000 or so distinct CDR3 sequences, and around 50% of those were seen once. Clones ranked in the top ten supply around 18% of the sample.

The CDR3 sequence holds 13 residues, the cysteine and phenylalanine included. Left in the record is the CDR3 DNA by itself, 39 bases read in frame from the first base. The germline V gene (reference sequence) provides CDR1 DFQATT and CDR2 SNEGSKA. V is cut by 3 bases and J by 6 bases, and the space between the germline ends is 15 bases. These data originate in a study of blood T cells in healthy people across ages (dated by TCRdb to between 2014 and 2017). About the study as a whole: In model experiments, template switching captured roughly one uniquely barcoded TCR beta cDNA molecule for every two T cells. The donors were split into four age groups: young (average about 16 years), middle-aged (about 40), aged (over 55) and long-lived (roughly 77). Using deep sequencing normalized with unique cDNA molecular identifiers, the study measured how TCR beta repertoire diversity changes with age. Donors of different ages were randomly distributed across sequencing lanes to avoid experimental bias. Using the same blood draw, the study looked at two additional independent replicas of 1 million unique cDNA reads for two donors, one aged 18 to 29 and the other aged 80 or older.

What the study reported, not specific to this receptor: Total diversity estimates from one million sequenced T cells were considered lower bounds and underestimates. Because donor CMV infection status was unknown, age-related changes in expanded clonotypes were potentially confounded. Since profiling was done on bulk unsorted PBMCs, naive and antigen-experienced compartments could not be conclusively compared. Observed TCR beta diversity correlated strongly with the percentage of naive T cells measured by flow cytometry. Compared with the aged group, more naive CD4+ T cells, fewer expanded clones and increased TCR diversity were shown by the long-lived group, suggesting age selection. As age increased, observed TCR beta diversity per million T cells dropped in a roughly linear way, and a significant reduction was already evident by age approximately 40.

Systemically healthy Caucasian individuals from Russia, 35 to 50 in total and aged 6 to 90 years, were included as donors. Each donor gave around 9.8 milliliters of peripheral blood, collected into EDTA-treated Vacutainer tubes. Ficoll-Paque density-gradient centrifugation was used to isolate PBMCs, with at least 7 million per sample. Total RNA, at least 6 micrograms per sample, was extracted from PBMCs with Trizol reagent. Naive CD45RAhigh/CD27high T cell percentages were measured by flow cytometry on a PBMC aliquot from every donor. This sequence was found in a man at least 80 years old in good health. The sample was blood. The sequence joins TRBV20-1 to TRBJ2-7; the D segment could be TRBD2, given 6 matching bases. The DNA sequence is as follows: TGCAGTGCTAGCGGGCCGGGGAGGCGCGAGCAGTACTTC. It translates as CSASGPGRREQYF.